This T cell receptor beta chain stems from a study of T cells in Graves' hyperthyroidism and ophthalmopathy. Amplified TCR beta CDR3 regions came from RNA transcripts. The HTBI primer set served for first-round RT-PCR of the TCR CDR3. TCRdb recomputed calls from the multiplex PCR reads with MiXCR, one row per CDR3 protein. The table shows 700,000 or so distinct CDR3 sequences, with approximately 15% occurring only once. This clonotype has ten or more counts. Its target is unknown. Study findings and constraints: Within blood appeared most thyroid clonotypes that had expanded above 0.001. Ophthalmopathy could be told apart from stable hyperthyroidism with a 13 V-J model.

The V end lost 6 bases, the J end lost 4 bases, and 13 bases lay between the germline ends. Germline V gives CDR1 KGHSH, CDR2 LQKENI. There are 14 residues in the CDR3. Diagnoses used clinical symptoms, serum thyroxine and TRAb, thyroid ultrasound and orbital computed tomography. The PBMCs studied were ones that came from 8.5 to 10 ml fresh peripheral blood. The chain uses TRBV18 and TRBJ2-1, with D tentatively TRBD2 (5 bases). Specimen: blood. The sequence came from a woman between 45 and 60 years old with Graves' ophthalmopathy. CDR3 nucleotides: TGTGCCAGCTCCCTCGGGGTTCCTTACAATGAGCAGTTCTTC. Its translation: CASSLGVPYNEQFF.